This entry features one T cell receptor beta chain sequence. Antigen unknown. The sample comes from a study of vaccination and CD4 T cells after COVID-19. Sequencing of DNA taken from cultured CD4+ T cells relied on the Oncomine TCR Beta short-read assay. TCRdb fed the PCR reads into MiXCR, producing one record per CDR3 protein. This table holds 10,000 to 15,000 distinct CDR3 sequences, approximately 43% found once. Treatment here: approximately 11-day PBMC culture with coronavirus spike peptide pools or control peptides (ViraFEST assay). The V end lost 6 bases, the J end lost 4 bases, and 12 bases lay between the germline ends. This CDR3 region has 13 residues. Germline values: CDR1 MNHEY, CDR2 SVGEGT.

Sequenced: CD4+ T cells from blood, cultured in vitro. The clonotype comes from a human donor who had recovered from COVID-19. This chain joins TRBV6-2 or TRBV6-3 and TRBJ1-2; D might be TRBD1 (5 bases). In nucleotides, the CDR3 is TGTGCCAGCAGCCCGGAGGGACTCTATGGCTACACCTTC. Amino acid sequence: CASSPEGLYGYTF.